This T cell receptor beta chain was found in a study of blood T cells in healthy people across ages. Overall study findings and caveats: Relative to aged donors, long-lived donors carried more naive CD4+ cells and displayed higher diversity. With naive T cell percentage, TCR beta diversity showed a strong correlation.

With a J-beta primer mix and a sample-barcoded 5' primer, a second PCR ran about 7 to 11 cycles. TCRdb redid the calling of the 5' RACE reads with MiXCR, one entry per CDR3 protein. The sample holds 1,500,000 or so distinct CDR3 sequences, 45% to 70% seen once. As for this clonotype: The antigen is unknown. The junction shows a germline mismatch at one end, possibly a read error.

Peripheral blood from each donor was collected in a volume of 9.5 to 10 milliliters. The receptor comes from a man aged 18 to 35 in good health. The source material was blood.

CDR3 sequence (DNA): TGTGCCGGGAGAGGGACAGGGAATGGCTACACCTTC. Translation gives CAGRGTGNGYTF. This chain connects TRBV30 to TRBJ1-2; 9 nucleotides align to TRBD1. The CDR3 contains 12 residues. CDR1 and CDR2 from the germline V gene are GTSNPN and SVGIG (reference sequence).